The 17 T cell receptor beta chains below were found in one sample sequenced in a study of blood T cell repertoires in COVID-19. Here immunoSEQ multiplex PCR was the method, and the copy in TCRdb shows in-frame clones only, minus some. Of hundreds of thousands of clones listed, 83% are singletons. Sample: PBMCs or T cells enriched from blood (not recorded which). The receptors shown here come from a woman aged 45 to 65 who had been exposed to COVID-19.

The chain is built from TRBV29-1 and TRBJ1-1; D not certain. V was clipped by 6 bases and J by 1 base, with 12 bases between them. The CDR3 runs to 13 residues. Germline values: CDR1 SQVTM, CDR2 ANQGSEA. CDR3: CSVGVEGNTEAFF. CDR3 sequence (DNA): TGCAGCGTCGGCGTTGAGGGGAACACTGAAGCTTTCTTT.

The chain links TRBV10-2 to TRBJ1-1; D gene uncertain. This CDR3 is 14 amino acids long. Germline CDR1 WSHSY, CDR2 SAAADI. Deletions cut 0 bases from V and 1 base from J, with 6 bases between. The CDR3 region is CASSESNGNTEAFF. The CDR3 nucleotides read TGCGCCAGCAGTGAGTCGAACGGGAACACTGAAGCTTTCTTT.

The chain joins TRBV28 to TRBJ2-6; the D is unclear. Trimming cost V 2 bases and J 0 bases, with 8 bases left between them. This CDR3 is built from 16 residues. Germline assignment: CDR1 MDHEN and CDR2 SYDVKM. In nucleotides, the CDR3 is TGTGCCAGCAGTTTAACTATGATCTCTGGGGCCAACGTCCTGACTTTC. It translates to CASSLTMISGANVLTF. Using reference TRBV28 and TRBJ2-6 for the parts outside the CDR3, the full variable domain is DVKVTQSSRYLVKRTGEKVFLECVQDMDHENMFWYRQDPGLGLRLIYFSYDVKMKEKGDIPEGYSVSREKKERFSLILESASTNQTSMYLCASSLTMISGANVLTFGAGSRLTVL.

The genes are TRBV2 and TRBJ1-2; possible D gene TRBD1, 6 bases. The CDR3 is 14 amino acids. Germline CDR1 reads SNHLY; CDR2 reads FYNNEI. V was shortened by 7 bases and J by 3 bases, with 15 bases between the two germline ends. This CDR3 is CASISVQGYYGYTF. The CDR3 DNA follows: TGTGCCAGCATCTCGGTACAGGGTTACTATGGCTACACCTTC.

This clone came up a few times. The V gene is TRBV7-9, the J gene TRBJ2-1; D not resolved. The CDR3 has 12 amino acids. Germline-derived CDR1 and CDR2 are SEHNR and FQNEAQ (reference sequence). The V end was cut by 0 bases, the J end by 10 bases, with 7 bases between. The CDR3 spells CASSLANGEQFF. The CDR3 DNA sequence: TGTGCCAGCAGCTTAGCGAACGGGGAGCAGTTCTTC.

The chain has TRBV24-1 and TRBJ2-1, with TRBD2 matching over 12 bases. The CDR3 runs to 16 residues. Trimming took 4 bases from V and 10 from J; bases not matched to a gene: 10. Germline V gene sequence: CDR1 KGHDR, CDR2 SFDVKD. CDR3 sequence (DNA): TGTGCCACCAGTGAGCGCCCTAGCGGGGGGGCCGGAGAGCAGTTCTTC. The encoded protein is CATSERPSGGAGEQFF.

This chain uses TRBV20-1 with TRBJ1-2; D might be TRBD1 (6 bases). Germline lookup yields CDR1 DFQATT and CDR2 SNEGSKA (reference sequence). The CDR3 consists of 14 residues. Between the trimmed V and J ends, which lost 3 bases and 2 bases, there was a span of 13 bases. The CDR3 DNA is TGCAGTGCTAGTCAGCCAGGGACAAACTATGGCTACACCTTC. This sequence encodes CSASQPGTNYGYTF.

The genes are TRBV7-2 and TRBJ1-2; a weak D match, TRBD1 (6 bases). Germline CDR1 SGHTA, CDR2 FQGNSA. V lost 5 bases to trimming and J lost 0 bases, with 19 bases between them. CDR3 size: 17 residues. In DNA form, the CDR3 reads TGTGCCAGCAGCCCTGGCAGGGGATTAGAGGCTAACTATGGCTACACCTTC. Translation: CASSPGRGLEANYGYTF.

The V call is TRBV6-2 or TRBV6-3, the J call TRBJ1-5, with 8 bases identical to TRBD1. This CDR3 is built from 12 residues. Germline V lookup: CDR1 MNHEY, CDR2 SVGEGT. V lost 8 bases to trimming and J lost 6 bases; unmatched junction nucleotides: 3. CDR3 bases: TGTGCCAGCTGCCAGGGGGCTCAGCCCCAGCATTTT. It yields the protein CASCQGAQPQHF.

The chain recombines TRBV28 with TRBJ1-2; the match to TRBD1 covers 11 bases. This CDR3 comprises 15 residues. Germline V CDR1 and CDR2: MDHEN, SYDVKM. J lost 4 bases, V lost 6 bases, and 7 bases had no gene match. This chain's CDR3 is CASSGTGGRSYGYTF. The CDR3 bases are TGTGCCAGCAGCGGGACAGGGGGTCGGAGCTATGGCTACACCTTC.

The gene calls are TRBV5-4 and TRBJ1-6, with TRBD1 matching 9 bases. The CDR3 is made up of 14 amino acids. V lost 2 bases to trimming and J lost 11 bases; unmatched junction nucleotides: 5. CDR1 and CDR2 (germline): SGHNT, YYREEE (reference sequence). CDR3 protein: CASSFRGTGTPLHF. The CDR3 DNA follows: TGTGCCAGCAGCTTTAGGGGGACAGGGACACCCCTCCACTTT.

The gene calls are TRBV18 and TRBJ1-5; D may be TRBD1 (6 bases). The germline gives CDR1 KGHSH, CDR2 LQKENI. The CDR3 spans 13 residues. V was shortened by 2 bases and J by 8 bases, with 10 bases between the two germline ends. The CDR3 bases are TGTGCCAGCTCACCAAGCGGGGGCGAGCCCCAGCATTTT. Protein sequence: CASSPSGGEPQHF.

The sample holds one count of this clone. This chain connects TRBV18 to TRBJ1-1; TRBD1 aligns across 9 bases. J lost 8 bases, V lost 1 base, and 2 bases had no gene match. The CDR3 has 13 amino acids. Germline CDR1 KGHSH, CDR2 LQKENI. For the CDR3, the DNA is TGTGCCAGCTCACCACGGGACAGGGCGGAAGCTTTCTTT. It yields the protein CASSPRDRAEAFF.

The CDR3 DNA follows: TGTGCCAGCAGCCAACCTATGACAGGGCCCTACGAGCAGTACTTC. Amino acid sequence: CASSQPMTGPYEQYF. This rearrangement joins TRBV2 to TRBJ2-7; 7 bases fit TRBD1. Trimming at V came to 6 bases and at J to 2 bases, leaving 10 bases not matched to a gene. The CDR3 length is 15 residues. From germline, CDR1 is SNHLY and CDR2 FYNNEI.

The chain has TRBV9 and TRBJ2-3, with TRBD2 as a possible D gene (7 bases). The germline V gene encodes CDR1 SGDLS and CDR2 YYNGEE. The CDR3 is made up of 16 amino acids. Trimming pared 0 bases from V and 2 bases from J, leaving 13 bases between. CDR3 nucleotide sequence: TGTGCCAGCAGCGTAGCTTCGGGGGGCCCCACAGATACGCAGTATTTT. Translated, it gives CASSVASGGPTDTQYF.

J is TRBJ1-5 and V is TRBV18, with 8 bases fitting TRBD1. CDR3 length: 16 residues. V was pared by 4 bases and J by 5 bases, with 10 bases of the junction left unmatched. Germline V lookup: CDR1 KGHSH, CDR2 LQKENI. CDR3 protein: CASSQDRVGDDQPQHF. Written as DNA, the CDR3 is TGTGCCAGCTCACAGGACAGGGTGGGGGACGATCAGCCCCAGCATTTT.

The V and J genes are TRBV15 and TRBJ1-6; 9 bases fit TRBD1. Germline values: CDR1 LNHNV, CDR2 YYDKDF (reference sequence). Losses at the gene ends were 1 base for V and 0 bases for J; bases not matched to a gene: 13. The CDR3 totals 21 residues. CDR3 DNA: TGTGCCACCAGCAGAGTTGGGATAGACAGGGGGTCCCTCTCCTATAATTCACCCCTCCACTTT. Translation gives CATSRVGIDRGSLSYNSPLHF.